Below, 17 T cell receptor beta chains from the same sample are listed, as sequenced in a study of blood T cell repertoires in COVID-19. The method was immunoSEQ multiplex PCR; TCRdb's version includes in-frame clones alone and lacks a portion of them. In the table there are more than 300,000 clones, about 88% of which are singletons. Material for sequencing was PBMCs or T cells enriched from blood (not recorded which). These receptors all come from a woman aged 18-35 years who had recovered from COVID-19.

The genes are TRBV28 and TRBJ1-1, with D unresolved. The CDR3 spans 13 residues. V was shortened by 5 bases and J by 6 bases, with 13 bases between the two germline ends. Germline V CDR1 and CDR2: MDHEN, SYDVKM. In DNA form, the CDR3 reads TGTGCCAGCAGTCCCCCGGGAATCCCTGAAGCTTTCTTT. Its protein is CASSPPGIPEAFF.

The J gene is TRBJ2-1, the V gene TRBV7-8; 12 nucleotides match TRBD2. The V segment lost 5 bases and the J segment 8 bases; nucleotides outside the gene matches: 10. Germline assignment: CDR1 SGHVS and CDR2 FQNEAQ. This CDR3 comprises 16 residues. This CDR3 reads CASSDNDLAGGHEQFF. DNA for the CDR3: TGTGCCAGCAGCGATAACGATCTAGCGGGGGGGCATGAGCAGTTCTTC.

The V and J genes are TRBV3-1 (or the pseudogene TRBV3-2) and TRBJ1-3; no reliable D call. Germline loops: CDR1 LGHDT, CDR2 YNNKEL (reference sequence). The ends were cut back, 0 bases at V and 0 bases at J, with 18 bases in the middle. The CDR3 sequence is 19 residues long. CDR3 loop: CASSQDLWPTPRSGNTIYF. The CDR3 DNA is TGTGCCAGCAGCCAAGATCTTTGGCCGACACCCCGCTCTGGAAACACCATATATTTT.

The chain links TRBV30 to TRBJ2-4; D is perhaps TRBD1 (6 bases). This CDR3 has 14 residues. The germline gives CDR1 GTSNPN, CDR2 SVGIG (reference sequence). V gave up 4 bases and J gave up 0 bases, with 10 bases separating them. The CDR3 DNA reads as TGTGCCTGGAACAGGGTCCTAGCCAAAAACATTCAGTACTTC. This translates into CAWNRVLAKNIQYF.

The chain couples TRBV12-3 or TRBV12-4 to TRBJ1-3; no reliable D call. The length of the CDR3 is 11 residues. Trimming took off 3 bases at V and 5 bases at J, with 2 bases between the two ends. CDR3 loop: CASSFRNTIYF. The CDR3 region has the DNA TGTGCCAGCAGTTTTAGAAACACCATATATTTT.

The chain uses TRBV25-1 and TRBJ2-1, with D tentatively TRBD1 (6 bases). From germline, CDR1 is MGHDK and CDR2 SYGVNS. V lost 4 bases and J lost 2, with 12 bases in between. There are 15 residues in the CDR3. CDR3 sequence: CASSVDRGTYNEQFF. The CDR3 nucleotides are TGTGCCAGCAGTGTGGACAGAGGCACCTACAATGAGCAGTTCTTC. Looking up the rest from reference TRBV25-1 and TRBJ2-1 gives the full variable domain: EADIYQTPRYLVIGTGKKITLECSQTMGHDKMYWYQQDPGMELHLIHYSYGVNSTEKGDLSSESTVSRIRTEHFPLTLESARPSHTSQYLCASSVDRGTYNEQFFGPGTRLTVL.

This rearrangement joins TRBV5-6 to TRBJ2-2; D is uncertain. The germline V gene has CDR1 SGHDT and CDR2 YYEEEE. The CDR3 loop spans 13 amino acids. Trimming removed 1 base from V and 7 bases from J, with 8 bases in between. DNA for the CDR3: TGTGCCAGCAGCTTGCGGGTTATCGGGGAGCTGTTTTTT. Translated, it gives CASSLRVIGELFF. Full variable domain (missing parts from reference TRBV5-6 and TRBJ2-2): DAGVTQSPTHLIKTRGQQVTLRCSPKSGHDTVSWYQQALGQGPQFIFQYYEEEERQRGNFPDRFSGHQFPNYSSELNVNALLLGDSALYLCASSLRVIGELFFGEGSRLTVL.

The rearrangement uses TRBV7-9 and TRBJ2-7, with 7 bases matching TRBD1. The CDR3 is 15 amino acids. Germline V CDR1 and CDR2: SEHNR, FQNEAQ (reference sequence). After removal of 1 base from V and 3 bases from J, the junction contained 6 bases not matched to a gene. CDR3 amino acids: CASSLVGTAHYEQYF. CDR3 DNA sequence: TGTGCCAGCAGCTTAGTCGGGACAGCCCACTACGAGCAGTACTTC.

This chain joins TRBV6-5 and TRBJ1-1, with a possible D match to TRBD1 (5 bases). In germline, CDR1 is MNHEY, CDR2 SVGAGI. The length of the CDR3 is 15 residues. The V gene lost 6 bases and the J gene lost 1 base, with 15 bases spanning the gap. The CDR3 coding sequence is TGTGCCAGCAGCCGCGCTACCGGACAGAACACTGAAGCTTTCTTT. Residues: CASSRATGQNTEAFF.

The J gene is TRBJ2-3, the V gene TRBV3-1 (or the pseudogene TRBV3-2); weak D call: TRBD2 (6 bases). Germline CDR1 is LGHDT and CDR2 is YNNKEL (reference sequence). Trimming removed 1 base from V and 4 bases from J, with 15 bases in between. CDR3 size: 16 residues. In nucleotides, the CDR3 is TGTGCCAGCAGCCAAGGGAGGGGAGGAGGGGCAGATACGCAGTATTTT. As protein: CASSQGRGGGADTQYF.

The chain carries TRBV9 and TRBJ2-3; the D is unclear. Germline lookup yields CDR1 SGDLS and CDR2 YYNGEE. CDR3 length: 17 amino acids. V lost 4 bases to trimming and J lost 2 bases, with 20 bases between them. The CDR3 nucleotides are TGTGCCAGCAGCCCGCCCTGGGTGGGCCTCTCCACAGATACGCAGTATTTT. This codes for CASSPPWVGLSTDTQYF.

This chain links TRBV5-1 with TRBJ1-2; 8 positions agree with TRBD1. Per the germline V gene, CDR1 is SGHRS and CDR2 is YFSETQ. V lost 4 bases to trimming and J lost 8 bases; unmatched junction nucleotides: 13. The CDR3 sequence is 15 residues long. The CDR3 loop reads CASSAEGRGQNGYTF. The DNA for the CDR3 is TGCGCCAGCAGCGCGGAGGGCAGGGGGCAGAACGGCTACACCTTC.

This clone came up once. The chain combines TRBV6-5 with TRBJ1-1, with TRBD1 matching over 12 bases. Per germline, CDR1 MNHEY and CDR2 SVGAGI. After removal of 7 bases from V and 6 bases from J, the junction contained 6 bases not matched to a gene. This CDR3 has 14 amino acids. The CDR3 DNA reads as TGTGCCAGCAACCGGGACAGGGGGCCCCCTGAAGCTTTCTTT. Translation: CASNRDRGPPEAFF.

This chain joins TRBV6-5 and TRBJ2-2; 8 positions agree with TRBD1. The CDR3 covers 13 residues. Germline CDR1 MNHEY, CDR2 SVGAGI. V gave up 7 bases and J gave up 5 bases; unmatched junction bases: 3. The CDR3 DNA sequence: TGTGCCAGCAAAGGACAGGGTACCGGGGAGCTGTTTTTT. It translates to CASKGQGTGELFF.

The rearrangement uses TRBV7-3 and TRBJ2-1; 8 positions agree with TRBD2. V shed 1 base, J shed 8 bases, and the junction held 4 bases outside the gene matches. This CDR3 region has 14 residues. Germline V gene data show CDR1 as SGHTA and CDR2 as FQGTGA. The CDR3 sequence is CASSLSGTRDEQFF. The CDR3 DNA follows: TGTGCCAGCAGCTTAAGTGGGACTAGGGATGAGCAGTTCTTC.

This clone was picked up a small number of times. V usage is TRBV25-1 and J usage is TRBJ1-1, with 7 bases lining up with TRBD1. The CDR3 runs to 15 residues. The junction had 9 bases not matched to a gene; V was cut back by 4 bases and J by 4 bases. Germline CDR1 MGHDK, CDR2 SYGVNS. The chain's CDR3 is CASSAQTGLGTEAFF. CDR3 in DNA: TGTGCCAGCAGTGCTCAGACAGGGTTAGGCACTGAAGCTTTCTTT.

The chain couples TRBV7-8 to TRBJ1-2; 7 positions match TRBD1. Per the germline V gene, CDR1 is SGHVS and CDR2 is FQNEAQ. The CDR3 is made up of 18 amino acids. V lost 4 bases and J lost 4; bases outside the gene matches: 18. The CDR3 region has the DNA TGTGCCAGCAGCTCCTACCCCCGGGACAGCCTTTACCCCTATGGCTACACCTTC. Protein sequence: CASSSYPRDSLYPYGYTF.